This TCR beta chain comes out of a study of T cell responses to AZD1222 COVID-19 vaccine. Study-wide results and caveats: When two AZD1222 doses had been given, Spike-specific TCR breadth and depth rose. Donors were chiefly white British, with a greater number of females, and clonal diversity was perhaps underestimated. Among spike-specific TCRs, nearly half reportedly target unmutated variant regions.

In regard to this clone: Antigen specificity is unknown.

Profiled with immunoSEQ multiplex PCR; TCRdb holds only in-frame clones, not every one. The table shows roughly 96,000 clones, with approximately 88% occurring only once. The CDR3 has 15 residues. V was shortened by 7 bases and J by 4 bases, with 19 bases between the two germline ends. Germline V CDR1 and CDR2: MNHEY, SVGAGI. The sequencing here drew on peripheral blood, taken 28 days after the second AZD1222 dose. V usage is TRBV6-5 and J usage is TRBJ1-2; D is unclear. The TCR comes from an adult who received the AZD1222 COVID-19 vaccine. The CDR3 loop is CASISDPLDAYGYTF. The DNA of the CDR3 is TGTGCCAGCATTTCAGATCCCCTTGACGCCTATGGCTACACCTTC.